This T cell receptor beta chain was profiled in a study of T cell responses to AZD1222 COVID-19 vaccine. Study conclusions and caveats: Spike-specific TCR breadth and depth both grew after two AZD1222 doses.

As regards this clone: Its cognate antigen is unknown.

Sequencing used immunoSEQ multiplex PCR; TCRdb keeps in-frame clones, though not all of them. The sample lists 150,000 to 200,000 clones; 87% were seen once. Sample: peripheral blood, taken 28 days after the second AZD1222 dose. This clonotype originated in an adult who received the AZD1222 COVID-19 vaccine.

The CDR3 sequence: CASSLVSDTQYF. Written as DNA, the CDR3 is TGCGCCAGCAGCTTGGTCTCAGATACGCAGTATTTT. The chain joins TRBV5-1 to TRBJ2-3; D is uncertain. V lost 0 bases, J lost 4 bases, and 3 bases lay in between. The CDR3 runs 12 residues. Germline V lookup: CDR1 SGHRS, CDR2 YFSETQ.